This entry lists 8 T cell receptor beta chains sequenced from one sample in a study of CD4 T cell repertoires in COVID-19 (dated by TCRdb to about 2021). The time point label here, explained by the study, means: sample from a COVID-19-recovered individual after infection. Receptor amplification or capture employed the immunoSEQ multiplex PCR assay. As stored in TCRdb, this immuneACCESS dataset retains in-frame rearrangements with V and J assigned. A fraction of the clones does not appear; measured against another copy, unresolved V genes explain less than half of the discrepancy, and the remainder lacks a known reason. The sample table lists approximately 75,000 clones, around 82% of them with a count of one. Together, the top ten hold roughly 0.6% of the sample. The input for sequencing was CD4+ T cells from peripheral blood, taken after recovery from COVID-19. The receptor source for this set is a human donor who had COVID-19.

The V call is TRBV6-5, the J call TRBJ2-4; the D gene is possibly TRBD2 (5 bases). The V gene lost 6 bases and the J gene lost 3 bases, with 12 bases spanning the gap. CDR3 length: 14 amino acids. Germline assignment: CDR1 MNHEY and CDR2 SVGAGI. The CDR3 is CASSLSGIKNIQYF. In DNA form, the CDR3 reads TGTGCCAGCAGCCTCTCGGGGATCAAAAACATTCAGTACTTC.

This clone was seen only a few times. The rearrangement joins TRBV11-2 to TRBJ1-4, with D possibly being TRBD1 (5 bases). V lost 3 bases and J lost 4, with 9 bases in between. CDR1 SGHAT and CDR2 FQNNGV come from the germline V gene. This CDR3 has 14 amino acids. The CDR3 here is CASSFYQGNEKLFF. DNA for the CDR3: TGTGCCAGCAGCTTTTATCAGGGTAATGAAAAACTGTTTTTT. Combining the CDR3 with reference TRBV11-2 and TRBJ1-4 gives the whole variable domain EAGVAQSPRYKIIEKRQSVAFWCNPISGHATLYWYQQILGQGPKLLIQFQNNGVVDDSQLPKDRFSAERLKGVDSTLKIQPAKLEDSAVYLCASSFYQGNEKLFFGSGTQLSVL.

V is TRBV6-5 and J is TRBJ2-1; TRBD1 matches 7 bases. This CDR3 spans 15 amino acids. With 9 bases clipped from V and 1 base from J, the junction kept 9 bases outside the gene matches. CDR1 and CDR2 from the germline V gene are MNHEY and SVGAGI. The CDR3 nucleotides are TGTGCCAGTAACTTGGACAGGTGGTCCTACAATGAGCAGTTCTTC. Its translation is CASNLDRWSYNEQFF.

The CDR3 here is CASSGERLGTEAFF. DNA of the CDR3: TGTGCCAGCAGTGGTGAACGACTGGGTACTGAAGCTTTCTTT. This chain joins TRBV2 and TRBJ1-1; D not certain. This CDR3 region has 14 residues. Germline loops: CDR1 SNHLY, CDR2 FYNNEI. V dropped 4 bases and J dropped 5 bases, with 14 bases sitting between them.

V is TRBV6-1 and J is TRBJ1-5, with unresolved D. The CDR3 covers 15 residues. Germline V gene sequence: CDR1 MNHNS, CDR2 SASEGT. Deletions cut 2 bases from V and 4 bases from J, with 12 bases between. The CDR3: CASSEWVASNQPQHF. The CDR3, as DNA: TGTGCCAGCAGTGAATGGGTTGCCTCGAATCAGCCCCAGCATTTT.

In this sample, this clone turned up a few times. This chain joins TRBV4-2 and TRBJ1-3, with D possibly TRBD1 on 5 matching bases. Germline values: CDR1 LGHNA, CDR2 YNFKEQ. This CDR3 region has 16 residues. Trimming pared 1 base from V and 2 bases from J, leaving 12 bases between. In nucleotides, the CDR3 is TGTGCCAGCAGCCAAGGAAGTCAGGGAGCTGGAAACACCATATATTTT. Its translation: CASSQGSQGAGNTIYF.

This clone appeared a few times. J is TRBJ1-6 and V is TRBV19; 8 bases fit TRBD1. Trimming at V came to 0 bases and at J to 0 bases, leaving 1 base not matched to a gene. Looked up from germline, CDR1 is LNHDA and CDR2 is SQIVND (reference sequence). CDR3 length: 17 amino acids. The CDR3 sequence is CASSIDGTGSYNSPLHF. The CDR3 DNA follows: TGTGCCAGTAGTATAGATGGGACAGGCTCCTATAATTCACCCCTCCACTTT.

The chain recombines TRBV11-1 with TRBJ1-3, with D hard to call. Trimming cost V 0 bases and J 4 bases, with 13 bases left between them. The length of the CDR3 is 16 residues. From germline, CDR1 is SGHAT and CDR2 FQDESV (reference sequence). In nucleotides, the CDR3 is TGTGCCAGCAGCTTAGCCCTTCCTGCCGCGGGAAACACCATATATTTT. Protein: CASSLALPAAGNTIYF.